These 24 T cell receptor beta chains share one sample of origin, sequenced in a study of blood T cell repertoires in COVID-19. Some clones are missing from TCRdb's copy, which holds only in-frame ones; the method was immunoSEQ multiplex PCR. The sample lists approximately 240,000 clones; around 83% were seen once. The sequencing sample was made of peripheral blood. These TCRs come from a woman in her forties who had recovered from COVID-19.

The gene calls are TRBV3-1 (or the pseudogene TRBV3-2) and TRBJ2-3; TRBD2 agrees at 16 bases. The CDR3 has 18 residues. V lost 4 bases to trimming and J lost 5 bases; unmatched junction nucleotides: 9. CDR1 is LGHDT and CDR2 is YNNKEL in the germline V gene (reference sequence). The CDR3 DNA reads TGTGCCAGCAGCCCGGGACTAGCGGGGGGGCTCAAGATAGATACGCAGTATTTT. This encodes CASSPGLAGGLKIDTQYF.

The CDR3 sequence is CASRGGLQPQHF. For the CDR3, the DNA is TGTGCCAGCAGAGGGGGATTGCAGCCCCAGCATTTT. The genes are TRBV5-8 and TRBJ1-5; D is possibly TRBD1 (6 bases). Trimming cost V 5 bases and J 7 bases, with 10 bases left between them. Germline-derived CDR1 and CDR2 are SGHTS and YDEGEE. The CDR3 totals 12 residues. The variable domain in full, completed from reference TRBV5-8 and TRBJ1-5, reads EAGVTQSPTHLIKTRGQQATLRCSPISGHTSVYWYQQALGLGLQFLLWYDEGEERNRGNFPPRFSGRQFPNYSSELNVNALELEDSALYLCASRGGLQPQHFGDGTRLSIL.

This chain connects TRBV6-2 or TRBV6-3 to TRBJ2-7, with TRBD1 as a possible D gene (5 bases). This CDR3 has 14 residues. The ends were cut back, 4 bases at V and 2 bases at J, with 12 bases in the middle. Looked up from germline, CDR1 is MNHEY and CDR2 is SVGEGT. The CDR3 protein is CASSSGQGPYEQYF. CDR3 coding DNA: TGTGCCAGCAGTTCTGGGCAGGGCCCCTACGAGCAGTACTTC.

This CDR3 reads CASGDRDYGYTF. In DNA, the CDR3 is TGTGCCAGCGGCGACAGAGACTATGGCTACACCTTC. This chain connects TRBV6-5 to TRBJ1-2; possibly TRBD1 for D (5 bases). Between the trimmed V and J ends, which lost 8 bases and 3 bases, there was a span of 10 bases. The CDR3 is 12 amino acids. Germline CDR1 is MNHEY and CDR2 is SVGAGI.

The rearrangement uses TRBV19 and TRBJ2-7; 10 bases are a match to TRBD1. Trimming took 6 bases from V and 3 from J; bases not matched to a gene: 8. Germline assignment: CDR1 LNHDA and CDR2 SQIVND (reference sequence). The length of the CDR3 is 15 residues. The CDR3 is CASSVTGTGVYEQYF. The CDR3 nucleotides are TGTGCCAGTAGCGTCACCGGGACAGGGGTCTACGAGCAGTACTTC.

The gene calls are TRBV11-2 and TRBJ1-2; 8 nucleotides line up with TRBD1. Trimming removed 6 bases from V and 4 bases from J; junction bases left unmatched: 13. The CDR3 covers 16 residues. CDR1 SGHAT and CDR2 FQNNGV come from the germline V gene. CDR3 region: CASRRGDPGGAYGYTF. The CDR3 nucleotides read TGTGCCAGCAGAAGAGGAGATCCAGGGGGCGCCTATGGCTACACCTTC.

The chain employs TRBV25-1 and TRBJ2-3; D call uncertain. Trimming removed 5 bases from V and 4 bases from J, with 10 bases in between. The CDR3 has 13 amino acids. Germline V gene lookup returns CDR1 MGHDK and CDR2 SYGVNS. The CDR3 is CASSLSGPDTQYF. For the CDR3, the DNA is TGTGCCAGCAGTCTTTCAGGCCCAGATACGCAGTATTTT.

The gene calls are TRBV7-2 and TRBJ2-7, with D perhaps matching TRBD1 (5 bases). Deletions cut 3 bases from V and 5 bases from J, with 14 bases between. The CDR3 has 14 residues. The germline V gene has CDR1 SGHTA and CDR2 FQGNSA. CDR3 residues: CASSFTQGPHEQYF. The CDR3 bases are TGTGCCAGCAGCTTTACGCAGGGCCCCCACGAGCAGTACTTC.

CDR3 amino acids: CASKNRDIGWDTQYF. The CDR3 DNA reads TGTGCCAGTAAAAACCGGGACATCGGGTGGGATACGCAGTATTTT. This chain joins TRBV19 and TRBJ2-3, with D possibly being TRBD1 (6 bases). Germline-derived CDR1 and CDR2 are LNHDA and SQIVND (reference sequence). V dropped 7 bases and J dropped 6 bases, with 20 bases sitting between them. The CDR3 runs 15 residues. Supplemented by reference TRBV19 and TRBJ2-3, the full variable domain reads DGGITQSPKYLFRKEGQNVTLSCEQNLNHDAMYWYRQDPGQGLRLIYYSQIVNDFQKGDIAEGYSVSREKKESFPLTVTSAQKNPTAFYLCASKNRDIGWDTQYFGPGTRLTVL.

The CDR3 bases are TGTGCCAGCCAGACCTCCGGGGATACGCAGTATTTT. Translated, it gives CASQTSGDTQYF. The chain is built from TRBV2 and TRBJ2-3, with D unresolved. This CDR3 has 12 amino acids. With 8 bases removed from V and 6 bases from J, the gap between germline ends came to 12 bases. Germline V gene sequence: CDR1 SNHLY, CDR2 FYNNEI.

The chain combines TRBV7-9 with TRBJ1-1; D is undetermined. The CDR3 runs to 14 residues. V gave up 5 bases and J gave up 0 bases, with 10 bases separating them. Germline V gives CDR1 SEHNR, CDR2 FQNEAQ (reference sequence). This chain's CDR3 is CASSQTTMNTEAFF. CDR3 nucleotides: TGTGCCAGCAGCCAAACAACTATGAACACTGAAGCTTTCTTT. Filled out from reference TRBV7-9 and TRBJ1-1, the complete variable domain reads DTGVSQNPRHKITKRGQNVTFRCDPISEHNRLYWYRQTLGQGPEFLTYFQNEAQLEKSRLLSDRFSAERPKGSFSTLEIQRTEQGDSAMYLCASSQTTMNTEAFFGQGTRLTVV.

This chain joins TRBV14 and TRBJ2-7; 9 bases align to TRBD1. Losses at the gene ends were 3 bases for V and 3 bases for J; bases not matched to a gene: 3. Per the germline V gene, CDR1 is SGHDN and CDR2 is FVKESK. The CDR3 has 14 amino acids. CDR3 in DNA: TGTGCCAGCAGCCAGAGGGACAGGGACTACGAGCAGTACTTC. This gives the protein CASSQRDRDYEQYF.

V is TRBV20-1 and J is TRBJ1-5, with D perhaps matching TRBD1 (5 bases). The germline CDR1 and CDR2 sequences are DFQATT and SNEGSKA (reference sequence). CDR3 length: 13 residues. V gave up 3 bases and J gave up 4 bases, with 10 bases separating them. In DNA form, the CDR3 reads TGCAGTGCTAGTTTCAGGGCAAATCAGCCCCAGCATTTT. The encoded protein is CSASFRANQPQHF.

The gene calls are TRBV6-6 and TRBJ1-2; no clear D gene. The CDR3 spans 15 residues. Trimming removed 0 bases at V and 8 bases at J, with 16 bases between. CDR1 MNHNY and CDR2 SVGAGI come from the germline V gene (reference sequence). The DNA of the CDR3 is TGTGCCAGCAGTTACTCGACGGGGTCGGGCACGGGCTACACCTTC. Amino acid sequence: CASSYSTGSGTGYTF.

This clone was seen only a few times. V usage is TRBV19 and J usage is TRBJ1-2, with D unresolved. Germline CDR1 LNHDA, CDR2 SQIVND (reference sequence). The V and J ends lost 3 bases and 2 bases respectively, with 10 bases between them. This CDR3 is 14 amino acids long. Here the CDR3 DNA reads TGTGCCAGTAGTATCGGAGGCCCCAACTATGGCTACACCTTC. Residues: CASSIGGPNYGYTF.

The J gene is TRBJ2-3, the V gene TRBV9, with 8 nucleotides matching TRBD2. Germline values: CDR1 SGDLS, CDR2 YYNGEE. J gave up 5 bases and V 2 bases, and 7 bases lay outside the gene matches. There are 15 residues in the CDR3. The CDR3 reads CASSVSGGDIDTQYF. The CDR3 bases are TGTGCCAGCAGCGTGAGCGGGGGTGACATAGATACGCAGTATTTT. Complete variable domain (other parts from reference TRBV9 and TRBJ2-3): DSGVTQTPKHLITATGQRVTLRCSPRSGDLSVYWYQQSLDQGLQFLIQYYNGEERAKGNILERFSAQQFPDLHSELNLSSLELGDSALYFCASSVSGGDIDTQYFGPGTRLTVL.

The rearrangement uses TRBV9 and TRBJ2-3; no clear D. This CDR3 has 18 residues. Trimming took 1 base from V and 0 from J, leaving 18 bases between them. Germline CDR1 is SGDLS and CDR2 is YYNGEE. CDR3 amino acids: CASSVNPGGFASTDTQYF. CDR3 coding DNA: TGTGCCAGCAGCGTAAACCCGGGTGGCTTTGCTAGCACAGATACGCAGTATTTT. Filled out from reference TRBV9 and TRBJ2-3, the complete variable domain reads DSGVTQTPKHLITATGQRVTLRCSPRSGDLSVYWYQQSLDQGLQFLIQYYNGEERAKGNILERFSAQQFPDLHSELNLSSLELGDSALYFCASSVNPGGFASTDTQYFGPGTRLTVL.

This clone has more than one count but fewer than ten. The chain links TRBV2 to TRBJ1-1, with 11 bases that match TRBD1. Germline CDR1 reads SNHLY; CDR2 reads FYNNEI. Germline trimming cut 10 bases from V and 8 bases from J; bases unmatched to any gene: 9. The CDR3 sequence is 13 residues long. CDR3 coding DNA: TGTGCCAACCGGCGGACAGGGGGCAGCGAAGCTTTCTTT. Its translation: CANRRTGGSEAFF.

A few counts support this clone. The chain recombines TRBV30 with TRBJ1-5; 7 nucleotides match TRBD1. Germline lookup yields CDR1 GTSNPN and CDR2 SVGIG (reference sequence). The V segment lost 3 bases and the J segment 2 bases; nucleotides outside the gene matches: 10. The CDR3 contains 16 residues. For the CDR3, the DNA is TGTGCCTGGAGCCCATTAACTGGGACAGGCAATCAGCCCCAGCATTTT. This encodes CAWSPLTGTGNQPQHF.

Points on this clone: Mismatch with germline at one junction end may stem from a read error. The V call is TRBV12-3 or TRBV12-4, the J call TRBJ1-6, with D uncertain. The CDR3 runs 11 residues. The CDR3 nucleotides are TGTGCCAGCAGTGGGCCCGCGGGTTTGAGTTTT. It codes for CASSGPAGLSF.

J is TRBJ1-2 and V is TRBV15; no clear D. Germline CDR1 and CDR2: LNHNV and YYDKDF (reference sequence). CDR3 length: 14 residues. The V gene lost 0 bases and the J gene lost 3 bases, with 8 bases spanning the gap. CDR3 region: CATSRDNSYYGYTF. CDR3 in DNA: TGTGCCACCAGCAGAGATAACAGCTACTATGGCTACACCTTC.

The J gene is TRBJ1-2, the V gene TRBV7-2, with TRBD1 as a possible D gene (6 bases). Trimming stripped 5 bases from V and 9 bases from J, with 19 bases between. From germline, CDR1 is SGHTA and CDR2 FQGNSA. The CDR3 runs to 14 residues. CDR3 in amino acids: CASSPSTGPLRYTF. CDR3 nucleotide sequence: TGTGCCAGCAGCCCCTCGACAGGCCCCCTCCGCTACACCTTC.

The chain uses TRBV19 and TRBJ1-1; TRBD1 agrees at 7 bases. Trimming at V came to 7 bases and at J to 5 bases, leaving 16 bases not matched to a gene. This CDR3 region has 16 residues. CDR1 LNHDA and CDR2 SQIVND come from the germline V gene (reference sequence). DNA of the CDR3: TGTGCCAGTACCCCCGACAGGGTTACAATCGCTACTGAAGCTTTCTTT. Translating it yields CASTPDRVTIATEAFF.

This sequence joins TRBV2 and TRBJ1-1; D is possibly TRBD1 (5 bases). CDR1 and CDR2 from the germline V gene are SNHLY and FYNNEI. This CDR3 comprises 17 residues. Trimming removed 1 base from V and 4 bases from J, with 19 bases in between. CDR3 in DNA: TGTGCCAGCAGTGAAGGGACGGGGCGGGGACGGTTCACTGAAGCTTTCTTT. Amino acids: CASSEGTGRGRFTEAFF.